This T cell receptor (beta chain) was captured in a study of CD8+ T cells in alopecia areata. Study-wide findings and caveats: It was lesional scalp, especially alopecia totalis/universalis, that showed higher clonality than normal scalp.

Peripheral blood samples and lesional scalp punch biopsies were obtained from alopecia areata patients. Sequencing relied on a cDNA template that was reverse transcribed from extracted RNA. Method: immunoSEQ multiplex PCR; TCRdb's copy keeps in-frame clones and lacks some. The sample includes approximately 89,000 clones, about 53% of them seen just once. Per the germline V gene, CDR1 is SGHRS and CDR2 is YFSETQ. This CDR3 comprises 11 residues. Trimming pared 4 bases from V and 13 bases from J, leaving 12 bases between. Of note for this clone: Its cognate antigen is unknown.

The sample was NKG2D-high CD8+ T cells sorted from blood. The sequence came from a human donor with alopecia areata. V usage is TRBV5-1 and J usage is TRBJ2-1, with TRBD1 as a possible D gene (6 bases). The CDR3, as DNA: TGCGCCAGCAGCCTACAGGGACCACAGTTCTTC. It yields the protein CASSLQGPQFF.